This T cell receptor (beta chain) was captured by sequencing in a study of cytomegalovirus exposure and HLA in healthy donors. Study findings and constraints: It was assumed in the presence/absence analyses that sequencing depth was roughly uniform across donors. In terms of immune exposure information, only CMV serostatus was available.

V was clipped by 8 bases and J by 6 bases; unmatched bases: 13. Germline V gene data show CDR1 as SEHNR and CDR2 as FQNEAQ (reference sequence). The CDR3 covers 14 residues. On this clone itself: Its cognate antigen is unknown.

PCR primers comprised 60 Vbeta and 13 Jbeta primers. TCRdb's table, derived via immunoSEQ multiplex PCR, lists solely in-frame clones and lacks some. The sample yields 170,000 or so clones, around 80% seen once. Sequenced input: PBMCs. The clonotype was recovered from a man aged 35 to 55 in good health and CMV-seronegative. V gene TRBV7-9 combines with J gene TRBJ2-7, with TRBD2 matching 7 bases. The DNA for the CDR3 is TGTGCCAGCGGCCCGAGGGAGGGCTTTGGCGAGCAGTACTTC. Amino acid sequence: CASGPREGFGEQYF. Looking up the rest from reference TRBV7-9 and TRBJ2-7 gives the full variable domain: DTGVSQNPRHKITKRGQNVTFRCDPISEHNRLYWYRQTLGQGPEFLTYFQNEAQLEKSRLLSDRFSAERPKGSFSTLEIQRTEQGDSAMYLCASGPREGFGEQYFGPGTRLTVT.